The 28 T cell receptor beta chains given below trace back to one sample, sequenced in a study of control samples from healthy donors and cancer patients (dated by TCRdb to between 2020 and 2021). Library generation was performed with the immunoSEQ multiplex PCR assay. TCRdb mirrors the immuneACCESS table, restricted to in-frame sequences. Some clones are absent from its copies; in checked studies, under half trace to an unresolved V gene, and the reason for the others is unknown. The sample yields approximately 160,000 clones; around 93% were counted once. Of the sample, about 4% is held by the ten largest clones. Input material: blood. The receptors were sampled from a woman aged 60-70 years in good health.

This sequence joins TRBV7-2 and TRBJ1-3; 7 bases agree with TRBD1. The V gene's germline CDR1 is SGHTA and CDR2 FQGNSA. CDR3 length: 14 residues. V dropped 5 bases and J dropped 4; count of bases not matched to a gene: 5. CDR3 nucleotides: TGTGCCAGCAGCCGCCCGACAGGGGGAAACACCATATATTTT. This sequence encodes CASSRPTGGNTIYF.

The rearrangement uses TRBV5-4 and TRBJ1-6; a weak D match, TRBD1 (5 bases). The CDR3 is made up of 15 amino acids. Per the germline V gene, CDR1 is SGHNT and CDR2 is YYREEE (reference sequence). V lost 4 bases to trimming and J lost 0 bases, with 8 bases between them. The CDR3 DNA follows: TGTGCCAGCAGCCCGGGGGGCTCCTATAATTCACCCCTCCACTTT. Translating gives CASSPGGSYNSPLHF. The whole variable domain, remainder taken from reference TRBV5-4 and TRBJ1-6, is ETGVTQSPTHLIKTRGQQVTLRCSSQSGHNTVSWYQQALGQGPQFIFQYYREEENGRGNFPPRFSGLQFPNYSSELNVNALELDDSALYLCASSPGGSYNSPLHFGNGTRLTVT.

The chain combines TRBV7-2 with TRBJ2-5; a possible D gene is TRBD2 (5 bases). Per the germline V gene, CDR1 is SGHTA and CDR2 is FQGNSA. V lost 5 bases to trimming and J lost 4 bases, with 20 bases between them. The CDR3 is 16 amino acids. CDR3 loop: CASSPPWRAATETQYF. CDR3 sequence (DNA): TGTGCCAGCAGCCCTCCGTGGCGGGCGGCCACAGAGACCCAGTACTTC.

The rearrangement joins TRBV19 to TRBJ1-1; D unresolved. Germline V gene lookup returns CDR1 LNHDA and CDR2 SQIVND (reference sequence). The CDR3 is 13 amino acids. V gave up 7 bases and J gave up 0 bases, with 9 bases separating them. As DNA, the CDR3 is TGTGCCAGTAAAGCAAGGGTGAACACTGAAGCTTTCTTT. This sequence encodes CASKARVNTEAFF.

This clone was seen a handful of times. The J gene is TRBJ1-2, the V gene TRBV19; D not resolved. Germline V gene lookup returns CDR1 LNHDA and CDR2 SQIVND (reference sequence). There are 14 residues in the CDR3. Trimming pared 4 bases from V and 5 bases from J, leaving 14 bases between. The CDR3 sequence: CASSTARLYYGYTF. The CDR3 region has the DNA TGTGCCAGTAGTACGGCAAGGCTGTATTATGGCTACACCTTC.

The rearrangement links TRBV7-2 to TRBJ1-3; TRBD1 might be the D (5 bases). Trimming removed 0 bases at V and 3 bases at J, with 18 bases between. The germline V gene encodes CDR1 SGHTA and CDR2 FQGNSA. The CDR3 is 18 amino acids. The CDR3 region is CASSLAPGQGSGGNTIYF. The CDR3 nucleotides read TGTGCCAGCAGCTTAGCCCCAGGGCAGGGATCCGGTGGAAACACCATATATTTT.

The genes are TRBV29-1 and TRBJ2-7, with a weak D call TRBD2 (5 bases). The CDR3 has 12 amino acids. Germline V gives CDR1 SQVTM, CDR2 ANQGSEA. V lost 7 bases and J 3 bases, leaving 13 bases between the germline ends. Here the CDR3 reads CSGQADGYEQYF. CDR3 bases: TGCAGCGGACAAGCGGACGGCTACGAGCAGTACTTC.

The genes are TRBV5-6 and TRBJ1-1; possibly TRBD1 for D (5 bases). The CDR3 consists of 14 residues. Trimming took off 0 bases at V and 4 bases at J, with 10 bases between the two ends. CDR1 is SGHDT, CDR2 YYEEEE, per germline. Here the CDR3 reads CASSLVGDGTEAFF. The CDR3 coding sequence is TGTGCCAGCAGCTTGGTAGGGGATGGCACTGAAGCTTTCTTT. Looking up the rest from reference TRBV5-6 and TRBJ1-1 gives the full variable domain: DAGVTQSPTHLIKTRGQQVTLRCSPKSGHDTVSWYQQALGQGPQFIFQYYEEEERQRGNFPDRFSGHQFPNYSSELNVNALLLGDSALYLCASSLVGDGTEAFFGQGTRLTVV.

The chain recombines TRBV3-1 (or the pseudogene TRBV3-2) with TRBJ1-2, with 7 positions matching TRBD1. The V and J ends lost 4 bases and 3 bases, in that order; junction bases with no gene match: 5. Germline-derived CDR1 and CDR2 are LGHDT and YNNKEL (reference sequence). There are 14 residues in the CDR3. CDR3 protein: CASSPGDRDYGYTF. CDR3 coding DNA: TGTGCCAGCAGCCCTGGAGACAGGGACTATGGCTACACCTTC.

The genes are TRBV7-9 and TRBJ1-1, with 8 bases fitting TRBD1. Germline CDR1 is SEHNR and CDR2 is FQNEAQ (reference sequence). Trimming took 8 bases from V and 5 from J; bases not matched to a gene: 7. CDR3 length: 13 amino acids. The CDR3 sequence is CASRDRRETEAFF. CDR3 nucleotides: TGTGCCAGCCGGGACAGGAGGGAAACTGAAGCTTTCTTT.

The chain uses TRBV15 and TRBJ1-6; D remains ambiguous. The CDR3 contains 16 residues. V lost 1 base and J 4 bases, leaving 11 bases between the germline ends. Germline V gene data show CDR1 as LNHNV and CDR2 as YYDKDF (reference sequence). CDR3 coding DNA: TGTGCCACCAGCAGAGGTGCAGGAATATATAATTCACCCCTCCACTTT. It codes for CATSRGAGIYNSPLHF. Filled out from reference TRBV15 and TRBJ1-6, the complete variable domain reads DAMVIQNPRYQVTQFGKPVTLSCSQTLNHNVMYWYQQKSSQAPKLLFHYYDKDFNNEADTPDNFQSRRPNTSFCFLDIRSPGLGDTAMYLCATSRGAGIYNSPLHFGNGTRLTVT.

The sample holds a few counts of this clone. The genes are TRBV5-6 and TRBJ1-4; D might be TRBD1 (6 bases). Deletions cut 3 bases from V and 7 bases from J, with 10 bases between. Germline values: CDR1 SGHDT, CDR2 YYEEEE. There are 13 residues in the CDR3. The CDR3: CASSSHRVEKLFF. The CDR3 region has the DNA TGTGCCAGCAGCTCCCACAGGGTTGAAAAACTGTTTTTT.

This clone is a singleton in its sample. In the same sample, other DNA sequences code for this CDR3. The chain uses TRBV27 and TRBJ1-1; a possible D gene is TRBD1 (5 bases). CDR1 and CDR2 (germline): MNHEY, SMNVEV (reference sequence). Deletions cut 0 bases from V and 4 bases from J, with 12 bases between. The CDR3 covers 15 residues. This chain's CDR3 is CASSLSGGAVTEAFF. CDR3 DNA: TGTGCCAGCAGTTTATCGGGGGGAGCGGTCACTGAAGCTTTCTTT.

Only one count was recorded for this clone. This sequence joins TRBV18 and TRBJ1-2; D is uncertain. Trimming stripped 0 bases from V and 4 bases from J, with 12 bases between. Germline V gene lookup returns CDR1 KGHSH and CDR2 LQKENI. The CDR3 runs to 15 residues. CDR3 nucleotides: TGTGCCAGCTCACCACCTTCAGGCCGCACCTATGGCTACACCTTC. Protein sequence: CASSPPSGRTYGYTF.

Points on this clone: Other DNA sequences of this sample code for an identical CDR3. In DNA, the CDR3 is TGTGCCAGCAGAAGGGGCCCCGGGGAGCTGTTTTTT. Its protein product is CASRRGPGELFF. The chain recombines TRBV14 with TRBJ2-2; D is perhaps TRBD1 (5 bases). The CDR3 is 12 amino acids. Trimming cost V 6 bases and J 6 bases, with 8 bases left between them. Germline assignment: CDR1 SGHDN and CDR2 FVKESK.

This CDR3 reads CASSLRVSEAFF. As DNA, the CDR3 is TGTGCCAGCAGTTTGAGGGTCTCTGAAGCTTTCTTT. The chain recombines TRBV12-3 or TRBV12-4 with TRBJ1-1; D gene unclear. Trimming cost V 3 bases and J 6 bases, with 8 bases left between them. The CDR3 loop spans 12 amino acids.

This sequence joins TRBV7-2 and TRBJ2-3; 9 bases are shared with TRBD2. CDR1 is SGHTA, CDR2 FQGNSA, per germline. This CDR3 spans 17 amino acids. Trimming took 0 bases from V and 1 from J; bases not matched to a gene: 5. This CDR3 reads CASSLAWRGGRTDTQYF. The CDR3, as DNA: TGTGCCAGCAGCTTAGCTTGGCGGGGGGGCCGCACAGATACGCAGTATTTT.

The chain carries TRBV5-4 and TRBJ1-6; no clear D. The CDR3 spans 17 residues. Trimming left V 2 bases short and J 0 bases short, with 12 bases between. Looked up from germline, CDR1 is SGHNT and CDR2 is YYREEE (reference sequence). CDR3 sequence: CASSLGGLSSYNSPLHF. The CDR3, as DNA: TGTGCCAGCAGCTTAGGAGGGCTTAGCTCCTATAATTCACCCCTCCACTTT. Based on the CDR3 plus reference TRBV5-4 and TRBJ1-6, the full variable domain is ETGVTQSPTHLIKTRGQQVTLRCSSQSGHNTVSWYQQALGQGPQFIFQYYREEENGRGNFPPRFSGLQFPNYSSELNVNALELDDSALYLCASSLGGLSSYNSPLHFGNGTRLTVT.

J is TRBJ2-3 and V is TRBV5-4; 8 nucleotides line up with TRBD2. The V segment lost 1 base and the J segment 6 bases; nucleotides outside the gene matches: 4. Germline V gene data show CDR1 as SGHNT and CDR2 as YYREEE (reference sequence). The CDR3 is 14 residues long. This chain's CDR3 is CASSLSGGGDTQYF. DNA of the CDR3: TGTGCCAGCAGCTTGTCGGGGGGGGGCGATACGCAGTATTTT. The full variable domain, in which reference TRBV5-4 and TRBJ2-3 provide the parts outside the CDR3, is ETGVTQSPTHLIKTRGQQVTLRCSSQSGHNTVSWYQQALGQGPQFIFQYYREEENGRGNFPPRFSGLQFPNYSSELNVNALELDDSALYLCASSLSGGGDTQYFGPGTRLTVL.

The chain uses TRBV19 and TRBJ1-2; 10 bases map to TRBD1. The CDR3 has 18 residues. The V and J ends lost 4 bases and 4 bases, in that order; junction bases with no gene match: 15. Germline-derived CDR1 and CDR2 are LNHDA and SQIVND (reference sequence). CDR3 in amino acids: CASSTLPGQGRESYGYTF. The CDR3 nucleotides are TGTGCCAGTAGTACCCTCCCGGGACAGGGGAGAGAGAGCTATGGCTACACCTTC. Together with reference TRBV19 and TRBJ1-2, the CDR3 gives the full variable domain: DGGITQSPKYLFRKEGQNVTLSCEQNLNHDAMYWYRQDPGQGLRLIYYSQIVNDFQKGDIAEGYSVSREKKESFPLTVTSAQKNPTAFYLCASSTLPGQGRESYGYTFGSGTRLTVV.

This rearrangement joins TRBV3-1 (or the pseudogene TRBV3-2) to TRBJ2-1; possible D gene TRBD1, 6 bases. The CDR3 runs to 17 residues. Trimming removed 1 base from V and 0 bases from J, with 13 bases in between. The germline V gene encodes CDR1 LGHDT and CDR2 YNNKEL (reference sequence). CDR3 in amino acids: CASSQAPTGYSYNEQFF. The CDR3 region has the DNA TGTGCCAGCAGCCAAGCCCCCACAGGGTACTCCTACAATGAGCAGTTCTTC.

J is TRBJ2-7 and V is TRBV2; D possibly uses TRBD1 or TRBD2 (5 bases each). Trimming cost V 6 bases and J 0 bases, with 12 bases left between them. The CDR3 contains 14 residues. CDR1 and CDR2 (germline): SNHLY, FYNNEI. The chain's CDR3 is CASRRDGGSYEQYF. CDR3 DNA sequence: TGTGCCAGCAGGAGGGACGGAGGCTCCTACGAGCAGTACTTC.

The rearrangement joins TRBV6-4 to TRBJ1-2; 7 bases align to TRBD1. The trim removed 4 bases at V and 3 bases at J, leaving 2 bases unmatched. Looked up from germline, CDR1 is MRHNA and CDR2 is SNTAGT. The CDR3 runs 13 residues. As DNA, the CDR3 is TGTGCCAGCAGTGCCGGGACAGACTATGGCTACACCTTC. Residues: CASSAGTDYGYTF.

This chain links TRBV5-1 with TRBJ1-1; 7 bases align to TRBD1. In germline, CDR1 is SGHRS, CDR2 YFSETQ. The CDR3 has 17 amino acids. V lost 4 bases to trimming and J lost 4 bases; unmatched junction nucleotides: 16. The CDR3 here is CASSPGGGSEVTTEAFF. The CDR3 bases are TGCGCCAGCAGCCCCGGAGGGGGCAGCGAGGTGACCACTGAAGCTTTCTTT.

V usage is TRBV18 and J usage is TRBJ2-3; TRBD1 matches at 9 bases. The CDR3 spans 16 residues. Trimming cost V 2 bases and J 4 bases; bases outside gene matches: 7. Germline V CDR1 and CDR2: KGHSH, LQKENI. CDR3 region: CASSPTGGARPDTQYF. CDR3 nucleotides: TGTGCCAGCTCACCAACAGGGGGCGCTCGGCCAGATACGCAGTATTTT.

The CDR3 nucleotides read TGTGCCAGCAGCGTAGGGGGAGCCTTGGACTATGGCTACACCTTC. Amino acids: CASSVGGALDYGYTF. The chain joins TRBV9 to TRBJ1-2; D unresolved. Germline CDR1 SGDLS, CDR2 YYNGEE. The CDR3 extends over 15 amino acids. Trimming cost V 0 bases and J 3 bases, with 12 bases left between them.

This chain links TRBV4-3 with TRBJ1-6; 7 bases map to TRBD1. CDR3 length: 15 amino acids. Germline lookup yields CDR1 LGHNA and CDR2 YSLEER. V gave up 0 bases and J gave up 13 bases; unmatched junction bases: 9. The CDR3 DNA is TGCGCCAGCAGCCAAGAAACAGGGGCCTCTATGCCCCTCCACTTT. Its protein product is CASSQETGASMPLHF.

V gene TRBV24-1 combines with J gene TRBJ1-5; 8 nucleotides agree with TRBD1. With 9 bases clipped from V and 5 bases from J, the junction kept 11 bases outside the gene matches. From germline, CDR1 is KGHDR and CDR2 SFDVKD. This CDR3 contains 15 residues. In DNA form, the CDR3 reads TGTGCCACCGATAACGATTACAGGGGGTATCAGCCCCAGCATTTT. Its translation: CATDNDYRGYQPQHF.